The 9 T cell receptor beta chains presented below share a single source sample, sequenced in a study of T cells in women clearing cervical HPV infection. Libraries were prepared by immunoSEQ multiplex PCR; TCRdb keeps only in-frame clonotypes and omits some of them. The listing records around 39,000 clones. The specimen sequenced was blood buffy coat. These receptors all stem from a woman between 18 and 70 years old with a cervical HPV16 infection that either progressed to CIN3+ or cleared (not recorded which).

With respect to this clone: The read finishes 3 residues shy of the CDR3 end, and the germline J gene is used to complete it. This chain uses TRBV12-5 with TRBJ2-2, with 7 bases lining up with TRBD2. This CDR3 is 17 amino acids long. In germline, CDR1 is LGHNT, CDR2 FRNRAP. V shed 6 bases and J 1 base; nucleotides not matched to a gene: 11. The CDR3 bases that were read are TGTGCTAGTGGATTGAGGCCCCTAGCGGTGAACACCGGGGAG. It specifies CASGLRPLAVNTGE. The CDR3 in its entirety is CASGLRPLAVNTGELFF.

Comment on this clone: The read falls 3 residues short of the CDR3 end, and the missing part is taken from the germline J gene. The chain combines TRBV6-4 with TRBJ2-2; TRBD2 matches at 9 bases. Germline CDR1 and CDR2: MRHNA and SNTAGT. Trimming took 4 bases from V and 5 from J; bases not matched to a gene: 5. The CDR3 contains 15 residues. The sequenced part of the CDR3 DNA is TGTGCCAGCAGTGGGACTAGCGAATTGACCGGGGAG. Translated, it gives CASSGTSELTGE. The entire CDR3 protein is CASSGTSELTGELFF.

As to this clone: The read ends 3 residues shy of where the CDR3 ends; the end is completed using the germline J gene. The genes are TRBV5-1 and TRBJ2-1; 9 nucleotides line up with TRBD1. The CDR3 totals 15 residues. CDR1 SGHRS and CDR2 YFSETQ come from the germline V gene. The V and J ends lost 2 bases and 9 bases, in that order; junction bases with no gene match: 9. CDR3 region: CASSFTGTGFTEQFF. CDR3 DNA, as far as it was read: TGCGCCAGCAGCTTTACCGGGACAGGGTTCACTGAG.

For this clone: The read halts 3 residues ahead of the CDR3 end, with the missing end drawn from the germline J gene. This chain links TRBV7-9 with TRBJ2-6; D may be TRBD2 (5 bases). CDR3 size: 15 residues. Trimming shortened V by 5 bases and J by 4 bases, and 12 bases separated the two germline ends. Germline CDR1 reads SEHNR; CDR2 reads FQNEAQ (reference sequence). Incomplete CDR3 DNA: TGTGCCAGCAGCCCCCTCGTAGCGGGGGCCAACGTC. It specifies CASSPLVAGANV. The entire CDR3 sequence reads CASSPLVAGANVLTF. The full variable domain, completed using reference TRBV7-9 and TRBJ2-6, is DTGVSQNPRHKITKRGQNVTFRCDPISEHNRLYWYRQTLGQGPEFLTYFQNEAQLEKSRLLSDRFSAERPKGSFSTLEIQRTEQGDSAMYLCASSPLVAGANVLTFGAGSRLTVL.

Concerning this clone itself: From the germline J gene comes the end of the CDR3, since the read stops 3 residues before it. The rearrangement uses TRBV5-6 and TRBJ2-5; D unresolved. CDR1 and CDR2 from the germline V gene are SGHDT and YYEEEE. The CDR3 has 15 residues. V gave up 2 bases and J gave up 5 bases, with 16 bases separating them. CDR3: CASSLVARFRETQYF. Partial CDR3 DNA: TGTGCCAGCAGCTTAGTCGCCAGGTTTCGCGAGACC.

As regards this clone: The read is 3 residues too short to cover the CDR3 end, so that end is filled in from the germline J gene. The chain is built from TRBV6-2 or TRBV6-3 and TRBJ2-3, with 8 bases aligning to TRBD2. CDR3 length: 14 residues. CDR1 MNHEY and CDR2 SVGEGT come from the germline V gene. CDR3 DNA, as far as it was read: TGTGCCAGCAGAGCCGGGGGGGCCACGGAGACG. This encodes CASRAGGATET. The entire CDR3 reads CASRAGGATETQYF.

As for this clone: The read ends 3 residues early relative to the CDR3; the germline J gene fills the gap. This chain links TRBV6-4 with TRBJ1-1; 9 positions match TRBD1. Looked up from germline, CDR1 is MRHNA and CDR2 is SNTAGT. This CDR3 has 16 residues. J was trimmed by 0 bases and V by 2 bases; bases with no gene match: 4. The CDR3 reads CASSDLTGGLNTEAFF. The sequenced CDR3 bases are TGTGCCAGCAGTGACCTGACAGGGGGGCTGAACACTGAA.

The CDR3 here is CASSAQSGLAGANEQFF. Partial CDR3 DNA: TGTGCCAGCTCAGCACAAAGTGGACTAGCGGGGGCCAATGAG. The chain uses TRBV18 and TRBJ2-1, with 13 bases lining up with TRBD2. The CDR3 end falls 3 residues outside the read, so it is completed with the germline J gene. After removal of 5 bases from V and 6 bases from J, the junction contained 10 bases not matched to a gene. The CDR3 contains 17 residues. Germline lookup yields CDR1 KGHSH and CDR2 LQKENI.

About this clone: The CDR3 end falls 3 residues outside the read, so it is completed with the germline J gene. This rearrangement joins TRBV5-5 to TRBJ2-7; 8 positions match TRBD1. Germline CDR1 reads SGHKS; CDR2 reads YYEKEE (reference sequence). The CDR3 sequence is 14 residues long. Trimming at V came to 1 base and at J to 4 bases, leaving 4 bases not matched to a gene. CDR3 region: CASSLTQGDYEQYF. Incomplete CDR3 DNA: TGTGCCAGCAGCTTGACACAGGGGGATTACGAG.